These T cell receptor beta chains were read from a single sample in a study of T-cell reconstitution after alpha-beta-depleted transplantation in children. MiXCR, applied by TCRdb to the PCR reads, yields one record per CDR3 protein. There are approximately 85,000 distinct CDR3 sequences in the sample; 15% to 19% occur only once, and around 20% lies in the top ten. This sample comprised PBMCs, mostly from graft donor cells, obtained 180 days after TCRalphabeta/CD19-depleted stem cell transplant. The receptors originated from a male patient under 10 years old who had a stem cell transplant for acute lymphoblastic leukemia, so the T cells may come from the graft donor. The CDR3 runs from the conserved cysteine through the conserved F or W. The D gene is left open where the match is weak. Some rows mark clone size as missing; the rest say once, few, many or name a class of expanded clone.

V gene	D gene	clone size	J gene	CDR3 protein	CDR3 DNA
TRBV7-9	NA	few	TRBJ1-1	CASSRRGSRDSEAFF	TGTGCCAGCAGCAGAAGGGGGTCGCGGGATAGTGAAGCTTTCTTT
TRBV7-2	TRBD2	many	TRBJ2-2	CASSFYSKTSGGSNTGELFF	TGTGCCAGCAGCTTTTATTCCAAGACTAGCGGGGGTTCGAACACCGGGGAGCTGTTTTTT
TRBV12-3/TRBV12-4	TRBD1	NA	TRBJ1-5	CASSLGGTGTGNQPQHF	TGTGCCAGCAGTTTAGGGGGGACAGGGACAGGCAATCAGCCCCAGCATTTT
TRBV20-1	TRBD2	NA	TRBJ2-1	CSARGLAGGLGNEQFF	TGCAGTGCTAGAGGATTAGCGGGGGGGCTGGGCAATGAGCAGTTCTTC
TRBV7-6	NA	many	TRBJ2-3	CASKGSGADTQYF	TGTGCCAGCAAGGGGAGTGGGGCAGATACGCAGTATTTT
TRBV11-2	NA	NA	TRBJ1-2	CASSPRDFYGYTF	TGTGCCAGCAGCCCCCGGGATTTTTATGGCTACACCTTC
TRBV27	NA	NA	TRBJ1-1	CASSLGQPREAFF	TGTGCCAGCAGTTTAGGGCAGCCCCGTGAAGCTTTCTTT
TRBV4-3	TRBD1	few	TRBJ2-7	CASSHGQGSYEQYF	TGCGCCAGCAGCCACGGACAGGGATCCTACGAGCAGTACTTC
TRBV5-1	NA	NA	TRBJ2-7	CASRLIGGSYEQYF	TGCGCCAGCAGACTGATAGGTGGCTCCTACGAGCAGTACTTC
TRBV29-1	NA	many	TRBJ1-2	CSAWDESFGYTF	TGCAGCGCCTGGGACGAGAGTTTCGGCTACACCTTC
TRBV24-1	NA	few	TRBJ1-1	CATSDSQGVHTEAFF	TGTGCCACCAGTGATAGTCAGGGAGTGCACACTGAAGCTTTCTTT